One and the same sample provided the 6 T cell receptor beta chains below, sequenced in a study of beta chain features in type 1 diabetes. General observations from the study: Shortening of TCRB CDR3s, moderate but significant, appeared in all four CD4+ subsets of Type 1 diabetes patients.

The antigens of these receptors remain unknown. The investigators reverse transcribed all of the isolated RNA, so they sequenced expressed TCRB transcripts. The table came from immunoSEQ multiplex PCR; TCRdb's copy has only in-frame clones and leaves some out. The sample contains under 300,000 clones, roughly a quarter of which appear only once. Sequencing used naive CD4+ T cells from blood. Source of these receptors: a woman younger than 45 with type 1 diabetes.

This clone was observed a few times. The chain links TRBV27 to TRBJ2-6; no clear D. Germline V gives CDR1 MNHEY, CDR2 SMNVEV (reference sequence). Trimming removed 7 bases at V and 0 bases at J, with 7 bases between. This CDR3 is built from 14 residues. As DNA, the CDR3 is TGTGCCAGCAACAGTTCCTCTGGGGCCAACGTCCTGACTTTC. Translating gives CASNSSSGANVLTF. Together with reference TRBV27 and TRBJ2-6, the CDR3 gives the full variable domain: EAQVTQNPRYLITVTGKKLTVTCSQNMNHEYMSWYRQDPGLGLRQIYYSMNVEVTDKGDVPEGYKVSRKEKRNFPLILESPSPNQTSLYFCASNSSSGANVLTFGAGSRLTVL.

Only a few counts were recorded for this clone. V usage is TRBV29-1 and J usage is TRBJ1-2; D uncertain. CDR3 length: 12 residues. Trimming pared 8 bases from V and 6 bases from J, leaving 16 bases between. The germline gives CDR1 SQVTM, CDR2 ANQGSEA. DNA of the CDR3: TGCAGCCTCGGAGGGCCATCTGATGGCTACACCTTC. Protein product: CSLGGPSDGYTF.

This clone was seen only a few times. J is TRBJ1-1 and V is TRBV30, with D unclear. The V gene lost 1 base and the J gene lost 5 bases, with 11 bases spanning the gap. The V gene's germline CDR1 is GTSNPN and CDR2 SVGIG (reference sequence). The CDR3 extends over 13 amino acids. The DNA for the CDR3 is TGTGCCTGGAGTGCTGACCCCGGGACTGAAGCTTTCTTT. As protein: CAWSADPGTEAFF.

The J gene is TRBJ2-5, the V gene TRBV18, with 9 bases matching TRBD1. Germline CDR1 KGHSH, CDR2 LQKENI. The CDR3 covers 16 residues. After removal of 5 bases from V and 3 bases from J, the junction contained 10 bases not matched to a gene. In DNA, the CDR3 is TGTGCCAGCTCAGAGCTACTGGACAGGGGAGAAGAGACCCAGTACTTC. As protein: CASSELLDRGEETQYF.

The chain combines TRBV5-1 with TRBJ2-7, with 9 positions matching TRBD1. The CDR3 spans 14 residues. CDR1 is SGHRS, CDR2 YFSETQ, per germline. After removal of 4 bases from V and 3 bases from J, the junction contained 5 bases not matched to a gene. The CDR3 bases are TGCGCCAGCAGCCCCACAGGGGGCATCTACGAGCAGTACTTC. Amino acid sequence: CASSPTGGIYEQYF.

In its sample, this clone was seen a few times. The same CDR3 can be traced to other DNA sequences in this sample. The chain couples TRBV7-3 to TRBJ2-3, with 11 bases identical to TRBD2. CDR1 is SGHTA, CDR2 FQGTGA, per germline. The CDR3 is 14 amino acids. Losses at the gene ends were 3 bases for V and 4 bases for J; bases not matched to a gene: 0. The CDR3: CASSLGLAADTQYF. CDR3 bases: TGTGCCAGCAGCTTGGGACTAGCGGCAGATACGCAGTATTTT.